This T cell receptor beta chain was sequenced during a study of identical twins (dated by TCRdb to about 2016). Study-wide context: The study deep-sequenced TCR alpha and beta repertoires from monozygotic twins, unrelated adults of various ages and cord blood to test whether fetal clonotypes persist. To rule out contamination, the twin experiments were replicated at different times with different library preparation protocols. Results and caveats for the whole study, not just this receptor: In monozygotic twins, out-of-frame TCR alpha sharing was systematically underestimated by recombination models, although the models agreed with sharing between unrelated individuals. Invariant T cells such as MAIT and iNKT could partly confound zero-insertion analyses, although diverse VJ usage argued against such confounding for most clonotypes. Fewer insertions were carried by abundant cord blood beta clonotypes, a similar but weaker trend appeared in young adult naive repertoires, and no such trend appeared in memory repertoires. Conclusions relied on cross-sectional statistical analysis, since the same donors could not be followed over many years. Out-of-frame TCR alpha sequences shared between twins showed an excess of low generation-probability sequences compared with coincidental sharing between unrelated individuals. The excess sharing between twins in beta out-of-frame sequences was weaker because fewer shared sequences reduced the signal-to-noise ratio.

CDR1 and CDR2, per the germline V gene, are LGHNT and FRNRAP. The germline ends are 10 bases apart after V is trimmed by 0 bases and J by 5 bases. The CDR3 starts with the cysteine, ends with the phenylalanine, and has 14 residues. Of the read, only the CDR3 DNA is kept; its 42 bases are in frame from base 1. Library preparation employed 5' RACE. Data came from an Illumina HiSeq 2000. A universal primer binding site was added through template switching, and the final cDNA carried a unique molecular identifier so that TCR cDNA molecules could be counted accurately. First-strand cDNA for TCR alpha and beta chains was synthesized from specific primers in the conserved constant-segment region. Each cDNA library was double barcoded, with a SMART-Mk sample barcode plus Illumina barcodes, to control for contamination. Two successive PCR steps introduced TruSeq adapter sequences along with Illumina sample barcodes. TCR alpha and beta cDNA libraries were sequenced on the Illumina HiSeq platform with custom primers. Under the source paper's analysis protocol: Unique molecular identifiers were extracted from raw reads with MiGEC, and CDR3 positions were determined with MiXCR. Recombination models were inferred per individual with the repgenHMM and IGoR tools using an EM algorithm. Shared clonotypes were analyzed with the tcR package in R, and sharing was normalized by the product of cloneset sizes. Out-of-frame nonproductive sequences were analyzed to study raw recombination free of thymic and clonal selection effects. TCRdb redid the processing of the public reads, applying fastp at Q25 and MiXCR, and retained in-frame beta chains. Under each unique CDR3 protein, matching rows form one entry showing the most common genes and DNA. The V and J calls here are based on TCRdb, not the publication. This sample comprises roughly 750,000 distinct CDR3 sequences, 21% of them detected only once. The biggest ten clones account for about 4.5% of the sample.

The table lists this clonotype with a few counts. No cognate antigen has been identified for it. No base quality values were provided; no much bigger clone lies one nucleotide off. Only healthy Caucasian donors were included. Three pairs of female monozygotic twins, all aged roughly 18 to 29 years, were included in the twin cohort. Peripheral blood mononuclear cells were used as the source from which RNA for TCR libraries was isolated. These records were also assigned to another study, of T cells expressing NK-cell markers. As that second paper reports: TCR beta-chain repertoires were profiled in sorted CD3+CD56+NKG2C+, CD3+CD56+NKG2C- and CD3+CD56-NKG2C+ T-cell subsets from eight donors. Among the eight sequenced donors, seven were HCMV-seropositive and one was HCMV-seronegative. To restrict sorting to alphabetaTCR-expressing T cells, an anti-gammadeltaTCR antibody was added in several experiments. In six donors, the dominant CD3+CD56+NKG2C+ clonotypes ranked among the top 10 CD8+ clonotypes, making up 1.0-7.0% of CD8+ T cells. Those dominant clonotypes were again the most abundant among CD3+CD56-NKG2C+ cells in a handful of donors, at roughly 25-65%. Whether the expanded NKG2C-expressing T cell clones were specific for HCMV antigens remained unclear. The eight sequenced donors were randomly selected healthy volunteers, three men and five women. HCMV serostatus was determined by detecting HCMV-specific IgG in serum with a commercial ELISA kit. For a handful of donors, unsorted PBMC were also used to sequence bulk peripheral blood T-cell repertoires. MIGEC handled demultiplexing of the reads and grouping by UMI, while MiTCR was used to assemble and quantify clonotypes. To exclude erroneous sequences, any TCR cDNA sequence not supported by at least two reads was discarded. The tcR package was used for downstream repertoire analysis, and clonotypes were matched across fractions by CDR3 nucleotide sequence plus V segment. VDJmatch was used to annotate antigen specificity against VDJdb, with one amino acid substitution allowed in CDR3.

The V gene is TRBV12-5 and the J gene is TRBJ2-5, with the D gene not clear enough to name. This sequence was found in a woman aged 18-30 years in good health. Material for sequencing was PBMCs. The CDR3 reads CASGLVSPGETQYF. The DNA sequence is TGTGCTAGTGGTTTGGTGAGCCCTGGGGAGACCCAGTACTTC.